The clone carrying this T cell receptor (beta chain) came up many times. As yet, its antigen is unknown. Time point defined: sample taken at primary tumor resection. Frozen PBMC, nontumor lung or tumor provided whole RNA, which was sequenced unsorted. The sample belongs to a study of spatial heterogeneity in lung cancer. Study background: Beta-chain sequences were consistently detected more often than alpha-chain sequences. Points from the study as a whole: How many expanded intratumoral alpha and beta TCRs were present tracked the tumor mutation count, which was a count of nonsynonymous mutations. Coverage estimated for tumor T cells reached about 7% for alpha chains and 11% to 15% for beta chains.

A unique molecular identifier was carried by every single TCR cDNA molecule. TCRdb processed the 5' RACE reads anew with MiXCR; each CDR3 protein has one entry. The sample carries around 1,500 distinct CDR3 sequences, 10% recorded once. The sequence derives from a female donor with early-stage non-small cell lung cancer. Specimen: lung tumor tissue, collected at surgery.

The CDR3 sequence is CSARDLRAQNTEAFF. CDR3 nucleotide sequence: TGCAGTGCTAGAGATCTTCGGGCCCAGAACACTGAAGCTTTCTTT. The chain has TRBV20-1 and TRBJ1-1; D unresolved. Trimming pared 0 bases from V and 1 base from J, leaving 12 bases between. The germline CDR1 and CDR2 sequences are DFQATT and SNEGSKA (reference sequence). CDR3 length equals 15 residues.